Listed here are 28 T cell receptor beta chains from one sample, sequenced in a study of CD8+ T cells in alopecia areata. RNA extraction and reverse transcription yielded cDNA as sequencing template. Here immunoSEQ multiplex PCR was the method, and the copy in TCRdb shows in-frame clones only, minus some. The repertoire consists of about 97,000 clones, with roughly three fifths occurring once and the leading ten covering 16%. Sample treatment: oral pan-JAK inhibitor, 5-10 mg twice daily. The sequencing used CD8+ T cells sorted from blood, collected at roughly week 55, from a patient treated with tofacitinib. These receptors all stem from a human donor with alopecia areata.

This clone came up a few times. The gene calls are TRBV29-1 and TRBJ1-4; no definite D call. V was shortened by 5 bases and J by 0 bases, with 13 bases between the two germline ends. Looked up from germline, CDR1 is SQVTM and CDR2 is ANQGSEA. CDR3 size: 15 residues. The chain's CDR3 is CSVREGGATNEKLFF. CDR3 DNA: TGCAGCGTTCGTGAGGGTGGGGCAACTAATGAAAAACTGTTTTTT.

This clone was seen only a few times. The rearrangement joins TRBV13 to TRBJ1-4; perhaps TRBD1 as D (5 bases). Trimming took off 5 bases at V and 5 bases at J, with 12 bases between the two ends. Germline CDR1 PRHDT, CDR2 FYEKMQ (reference sequence). The CDR3 has 14 amino acids. The CDR3 region is CASSLRRTNEKLFF. CDR3 bases: TGTGCCAGCAGCCTAAGACGGACAAATGAAAAACTGTTTTTT.

V usage is TRBV25-1 and J usage is TRBJ2-7; 7 bases are a match to TRBD1. Germline V gene data show CDR1 as MGHDK and CDR2 as SYGVNS. Losses at the gene ends were 7 bases for V and 4 bases for J; bases not matched to a gene: 7. The CDR3 extends over 13 amino acids. CDR3 nucleotides: TGTGCCAGCACCCGGGACAGTAAATACGAGCAGTACTTC. It codes for CASTRDSKYEQYF.

The chain joins TRBV27 to TRBJ2-2; 8 bases line up with TRBD1. CDR1 and CDR2 (germline): MNHEY, SMNVEV (reference sequence). This CDR3 comprises 14 residues. The ends lost 2 bases at V and 4 bases at J; junction bases unmatched: 0. CDR3 DNA sequence: TGTGCCAGCAGTTTACAGGGGGCCACCGGGGAGCTGTTTTTT. Its protein is CASSLQGATGELFF.

The chain recombines TRBV2 with TRBJ2-6; D is undetermined. V was clipped by 10 bases and J by 1 base, with 5 bases between them. CDR3 size: 12 residues. Per the germline V gene, CDR1 is SNHLY and CDR2 is FYNNEI. The CDR3 loop reads CATESGANVLTF. The DNA of the CDR3 is TGTGCCACCGAGTCTGGGGCCAACGTCCTGACTTTC.

The genes are TRBV6-5 and TRBJ1-1; unclear D gene. The germline V gene has CDR1 MNHEY and CDR2 SVGAGI. The CDR3 consists of 14 residues. V was cut by 0 bases and J by 1 base, with 6 bases left in between. CDR3 nucleotides: TGTGCCAGCAGTTACTCGTTCAGGAACACTGAAGCTTTCTTT. Encoded protein: CASSYSFRNTEAFF.

Only one count was recorded for this clone. The chain joins TRBV5-1 to TRBJ1-1; D is undetermined. CDR1 is SGHRS, CDR2 YFSETQ, per germline. Deletions cut 0 bases from V and 2 bases from J, with 14 bases between. CDR3 size: 16 residues. The CDR3 region has the DNA TGCGCCAGCAGCTTGGCCCCCTTGTGGGTAAACACTGAAGCTTTCTTT. It translates to CASSLAPLWVNTEAFF.

This chain joins TRBV4-2 and TRBJ1-2; D uncertain. V was cut by 0 bases and J by 2 bases, with 10 bases left in between. Per the germline V gene, CDR1 is LGHNA and CDR2 is YNFKEQ. The CDR3 extends over 15 amino acids. The CDR3 DNA reads TGTGCCAGCAGCCAAGAGGATGAAGGAAACTATGGCTACACCTTC. Its translation: CASSQEDEGNYGYTF.

The chain combines TRBV11-3 with TRBJ2-3; 8 bases map to TRBD2. This CDR3 region has 15 residues. CDR1 and CDR2 from the germline V gene are SGHNT and YENEEA. V trimming: 3 bases; J trimming: 7 bases; junction bases outside the gene matches: 9. CDR3 nucleotide sequence: TGTGCCAGCAGCTTTAGCGGGGACAACGACTATACGCAGTATTTT. Encoded protein: CASSFSGDNDYTQYF.

The J gene is TRBJ2-3, the V gene TRBV7-9; D perhaps matches TRBD2 (6 bases). The CDR3 has 16 residues. The ends were cut back, 5 bases at V and 3 bases at J, with 18 bases in the middle. Germline V CDR1 and CDR2: SEHNR, FQNEAQ (reference sequence). CDR3 in DNA: TGTGCCAGCAGCCAGGAGGGGCGGCTTAATACAGATACGCAGTATTTT. It yields the protein CASSQEGRLNTDTQYF.

V gene TRBV29-1 combines with J gene TRBJ1-1; D is perhaps TRBD1 (5 bases). CDR3 length: 13 residues. From germline, CDR1 is SQVTM and CDR2 ANQGSEA. Trimming left V 3 bases short and J 3 bases short, with 11 bases between. The CDR3 sequence: CSVDGGSYTEAFF. The CDR3 coding sequence is TGCAGCGTTGATGGGGGGTCTTACACTGAAGCTTTCTTT.

J is TRBJ1-1 and V is TRBV15, with D unresolved. The CDR3 runs to 15 residues. CDR1 LNHNV and CDR2 YYDKDF come from the germline V gene (reference sequence). Trimming cost V 0 bases and J 2 bases, with 10 bases left between them. CDR3 DNA sequence: TGTGCCACCAGCAGAGATCGGGCCGCAAACACTGAAGCTTTCTTT. Protein product: CATSRDRAANTEAFF. The full variable domain, rest sourced from reference TRBV15 and TRBJ1-1, is DAMVIQNPRYQVTQFGKPVTLSCSQTLNHNVMYWYQQKSSQAPKLLFHYYDKDFNNEADTPDNFQSRRPNTSFCFLDIRSPGLGDTAMYLCATSRDRAANTEAFFGQGTRLTVV.

The rearrangement joins TRBV6-1 to TRBJ2-2; D ambiguous. With 3 bases removed from V and 6 bases from J, the gap between germline ends came to 11 bases. Germline assignment: CDR1 MNHNS and CDR2 SASEGT. There are 14 residues in the CDR3. DNA for the CDR3: TGTGCCAGCAGTGAGCTGGTGCTCGCCGGGGAGCTGTTTTTT. Protein sequence: CASSELVLAGELFF.

V and J are TRBV29-1 and TRBJ2-7; D remains unclear. There are 11 residues in the CDR3. V lost 4 bases and J 12 bases, leaving 16 bases between the germline ends. Germline values: CDR1 SQVTM, CDR2 ANQGSEA. The CDR3 spells CSVVADLVWYF. CDR3 nucleotide sequence: TGCAGCGTTGTGGCTGATTTAGTGTGGTACTTC.

The chain is built from TRBV13 and TRBJ1-1; D unresolved. This CDR3 spans 12 amino acids. Germline CDR1 PRHDT, CDR2 FYEKMQ (reference sequence). V lost 0 bases and J 4 bases, leaving 3 bases between the germline ends. The CDR3 reads CASSLGRTEAFF. As DNA, the CDR3 is TGTGCCAGCAGCTTAGGGCGCACTGAAGCTTTCTTT.

The gene calls are TRBV2 and TRBJ2-3; no reliable D call. Germline V gives CDR1 SNHLY, CDR2 FYNNEI. CDR3 length: 14 amino acids. V lost 3 bases and J lost 0, with 7 bases in between. The CDR3 reads CASSEWSSTDTQYF. In DNA, the CDR3 is TGTGCCAGCAGTGAGTGGAGTAGCACAGATACGCAGTATTTT.

The chain's CDR3 is CASSVETGENTEAFF. The CDR3, as DNA: TGTGCCAGCAGCGTAGAGACAGGAGAGAACACTGAAGCTTTCTTT. V usage is TRBV7-9 and J usage is TRBJ1-1, with a weak D call TRBD1 (6 bases). The CDR3 is 15 residues long. Germline lookup yields CDR1 SEHNR and CDR2 FQNEAQ (reference sequence). Trimming removed 5 bases from V and 1 base from J, with 14 bases in between.

This clone occurred once. This chain joins TRBV5-1 and TRBJ1-4, with D hard to call. The ends were cut back, 6 bases at V and 0 bases at J, with 18 bases in the middle. Looked up from germline, CDR1 is SGHRS and CDR2 is YFSETQ. The CDR3 spans 17 residues. Here the CDR3 reads CASKDSTAVPTNEKLFF. The DNA of the CDR3 is TGCGCCAGCAAGGACTCTACAGCAGTACCAACTAATGAAAAACTGTTTTTT.

This rearrangement joins TRBV29-1 to TRBJ2-1, with 8 bases matching TRBD1. After removal of 4 bases from V and 4 bases from J, the junction contained 6 bases not matched to a gene. Per the germline V gene, CDR1 is SQVTM and CDR2 is ANQGSEA. CDR3 length equals 14 residues. Written as DNA, the CDR3 is TGCAGCGTTGGAAGGACAGGGTGGTACAATGAGCAGTTCTTC. This codes for CSVGRTGWYNEQFF.

The chain is built from TRBV9 and TRBJ1-4; D is possibly TRBD1 (6 bases). Trimming removed 4 bases from V and 3 bases from J, with 13 bases in between. The CDR3 sequence is 15 residues long. Per the germline V gene, CDR1 is SGDLS and CDR2 is YYNGEE. The CDR3 nucleotides read TGTGCCAGCAGCCCGGGGGGGCTCGCTAATGAAAAACTGTTTTTT. Translating it yields CASSPGGLANEKLFF.

This clone was seen a few times. This sequence joins TRBV4-1 and TRBJ2-3, with 7 bases aligning to TRBD1. The CDR3 covers 14 residues. The germline V gene encodes CDR1 MGHRA and CDR2 YSYEKL. J lost 0 bases, V lost 5 bases, and 2 bases had no gene match. CDR3 in amino acids: CASSDRASTDTQYF. As DNA, the CDR3 is TGCGCCAGCAGCGACAGGGCTAGCACAGATACGCAGTATTTT.

The rearrangement links TRBV4-1 to TRBJ1-1; 9 nucleotides align to TRBD1. The germline V gene has CDR1 MGHRA and CDR2 YSYEKL. This CDR3 has 14 residues. V trimming: 1 base; J trimming: 6 bases; junction bases outside the gene matches: 3. The CDR3 sequence: CASSQVGQGPEAFF. For the CDR3, the DNA is TGCGCCAGCAGCCAAGTGGGACAGGGTCCTGAAGCTTTCTTT.

This chain uses TRBV29-1 with TRBJ2-2; 8 nucleotides agree with TRBD1. This CDR3 comprises 14 residues. Germline V CDR1 and CDR2: SQVTM, ANQGSEA. The ends lost 4 bases at V and 1 base at J; junction bases unmatched: 2. The CDR3 DNA sequence: TGCAGCGTTGCGGGGACAGGGAACACCGGGGAGCTGTTTTTT. This gives the protein CSVAGTGNTGELFF.

This clone has more than one count but fewer than ten. This chain joins TRBV27 and TRBJ2-1, with 9 bases aligning to TRBD1. V lost 3 bases and J lost 6; bases outside the gene matches: 6. CDR1 is MNHEY and CDR2 is SMNVEV in the germline V gene (reference sequence). The CDR3 contains 15 residues. CDR3 in DNA: TGTGCCAGCAGTTTTTTTCGGGACAGGGTCAATGAGCAGTTCTTC. The encoded protein is CASSFFRDRVNEQFF.

This clone was seen more than once but under ten times. CDR3 amino acids: CASSTPGPSSYEQYF. The CDR3 DNA is TGTGCCAGCAGCACACCGGGACCATCCTCCTACGAGCAGTACTTC. The chain recombines TRBV7-9 with TRBJ2-7; D may match TRBD1 or TRBD2 (5 bases each). The germline V gene has CDR1 SEHNR and CDR2 FQNEAQ (reference sequence). Trimming shortened V by 5 bases and J by 0 bases, and 14 bases separated the two germline ends. The CDR3 extends over 15 amino acids.

Regarding this clone: The same CDR3 arises from other DNA sequences in this sample as well. V and J are TRBV30 and TRBJ1-1; TRBD1 is a possible D gene (5 bases). Germline V gives CDR1 GTSNPN, CDR2 SVGIG (reference sequence). CDR3 length: 13 amino acids. Trimming pared 0 bases from V and 1 base from J, leaving 6 bases between. The CDR3 DNA is TGTGCCTGGAGTGTCGGGGGGAACACTGAAGCTTTCTTT. Protein sequence: CAWSVGGNTEAFF. The full variable domain, in which reference TRBV30 and TRBJ1-1 provide the parts outside the CDR3, is SQTIHQWPATLVQPVGSPLSLECTVEGTSNPNLYWYRQAAGRGLQLLFYSVGIGQISSEVPQNLSASRPQDRQFILSSKKLLLSDSGFYLCAWSVGGNTEAFFGQGTRLTVV.

V gene TRBV4-2 combines with J gene TRBJ1-1, with D unresolved. The V end was cut by 1 base, the J end by 8 bases, with 5 bases between. The length of the CDR3 is 11 residues. Germline CDR1 and CDR2: LGHNA and YNFKEQ. CDR3 in DNA: TGTGCCAGCAGCCAAGGGGTCGAAGCTTTCTTT. Amino acid sequence: CASSQGVEAFF.

The CDR3 sequence: CSVGVLNIQYF. The DNA for the CDR3 is TGCAGCGTTGGAGTCCTAAACATTCAGTACTTC. This chain connects TRBV29-1 to TRBJ2-4; no definite D call. CDR3 length: 11 amino acids. Germline lookup yields CDR1 SQVTM and CDR2 ANQGSEA. V was trimmed by 4 bases and J by 6 bases, leaving 7 bases between them. Based on the CDR3 plus reference TRBV29-1 and TRBJ2-4, the full variable domain is SAVISQKPSRDICQRGTSLTIQCQVDSQVTMMFWYRQQPGQSLTLIATANQGSEATYESGFVIDKFPISRPNLTFSTLTVSNMSPEDSSIYLCSVGVLNIQYFGAGTRLSVL.